This T cell receptor (beta chain) stems from a study of blood T cell repertoires in COVID-19. Study-wide background: PBMCs, B-cell-depleted T cells, or T cells were the source of the cDNA or gDNA that made up the material.

Original processing methods: The authors estimated nucleated cell counts from reference gene primer amplification. Measured with immunoSEQ multiplex PCR; TCRdb has only the in-frame clones, and not every one. V and J calls and clone size are given by that table; D and trimming were obtained from the DNA. The sample has 45,000 or so clones; over 75% are singletons. The CDR3 totals 16 residues. Trimming at V came to 0 bases and at J to 0 bases, leaving 4 bases not matched to a gene. The V gene's germline CDR1 is SGHRS and CDR2 YFSETQ. The clonotype was recovered from a human donor in a cohort sampled during active COVID-19. The sample was peripheral blood. The J gene is TRBJ2-3, the V gene TRBV5-1, with 7 bases lining up with TRBD2. The DNA of the CDR3 is TGCGCCAGCAGCTTGGAGCCTAGCGGAAGCACAGATACGCAGTATTTT. Residues: CASSLEPSGSTDTQYF.